One sample yielded the 15 T cell receptor beta chains listed below, sequenced in a study of T cell responses to AZD1222 COVID-19 vaccine. Assay used: immunoSEQ multiplex PCR; TCRdb lists only in-frame clones, some missing. The profile covers 150,000 to 160,000 clones, with roughly nine tenths appearing a single time and 3% to 3.5% taken by the ten largest. This material consisted of peripheral blood, taken on day 0 of AZD1222 vaccination. The source is an adult in good health.

The V and J genes are TRBV27 and TRBJ1-4, with 7 positions matching TRBD1. V shed 0 bases, J shed 7 bases, and the junction held 5 bases outside the gene matches. CDR1 and CDR2 (germline): MNHEY, SMNVEV (reference sequence). This CDR3 has 15 residues. The CDR3 region is CASSLSRRGGEKLFF. CDR3 bases: TGTGCCAGCAGTTTATCACGCAGGGGGGGTGAAAAACTGTTTTTT.

The J gene is TRBJ2-3, the V gene TRBV7-2; perhaps TRBD1 as D (5 bases). CDR3 length: 15 amino acids. Trimming removed 0 bases from V and 0 bases from J, with 7 bases in between. In germline, CDR1 is SGHTA, CDR2 FQGNSA. CDR3 DNA sequence: TGTGCCAGCAGCTTAGCGTGGACAAGCACAGATACGCAGTATTTT. Amino acid sequence: CASSLAWTSTDTQYF.

The genes are TRBV6-5 and TRBJ2-7; 7 bases are a match to TRBD2. V was clipped by 8 bases and J by 6 bases; unmatched bases: 13. Germline V CDR1 and CDR2: MNHEY, SVGAGI. The CDR3 loop spans 14 amino acids. This chain's CDR3 is CASPRGGTIGEQYF. The CDR3 DNA is TGTGCCAGCCCGAGGGGAGGGACGATCGGCGAGCAGTACTTC.

The chain employs TRBV4-3 and TRBJ2-2; no reliable D call. The germline CDR1 and CDR2 sequences are LGHNA and YSLEER. Deletions cut 0 bases from V and 4 bases from J, with 12 bases between. The length of the CDR3 is 16 residues. The CDR3 spells CASSQDQGQFTGELFF. The CDR3 region has the DNA TGCGCCAGCAGCCAAGATCAAGGCCAATTCACCGGGGAGCTGTTTTTT.

The chain combines TRBV6-4 with TRBJ1-4; 8 bases are shared with TRBD1. Unmatched junction bases numbered 13, after V lost 5 bases and J lost 5 bases. CDR1 and CDR2 from the germline V gene are MRHNA and SNTAGT. CDR3 size: 17 residues. The CDR3 region is CASSPKTGAPGNEKLFF. Written as DNA, the CDR3 is TGTGCCAGCAGTCCTAAGACAGGGGCGCCTGGAAATGAAAAACTGTTTTTT.

The V call is TRBV14, the J call TRBJ2-3; D not resolved. CDR1 and CDR2 from the germline V gene are SGHDN and FVKESK. The V gene lost 1 base and the J gene lost 6 bases, with 8 bases spanning the gap. The CDR3 loop spans 13 amino acids. The CDR3 DNA reads TGTGCCAGCAGCCAAGGGCCTGGGGATACGCAGTATTTT. It codes for CASSQGPGDTQYF.

The chain is built from TRBV7-9 and TRBJ2-3; TRBD1 matches 11 bases. V lost 2 bases and J lost 7; bases outside the gene matches: 14. CDR3 length: 18 amino acids. CDR1 and CDR2 from the germline V gene are SEHNR and FQNEAQ (reference sequence). CDR3 bases: TGTGCCAGCAGCTTATTTGGGACAGGGGGGAGTTCATCGAATACGCAGTATTTT. This sequence encodes CASSLFGTGGSSSNTQYF.

The CDR3 loop reads CASSSDEYGYTF. Written as DNA, the CDR3 is TGTGCCAGCAGCTCTGACGAGTATGGCTACACCTTC. The chain has TRBV7-2 and TRBJ1-2; D is uncertain. Germline V gene data show CDR1 as SGHTA and CDR2 as FQGNSA. The CDR3 spans 12 residues. Trimming took off 4 bases at V and 5 bases at J, with 8 bases between the two ends.

The rearrangement joins TRBV11-3 to TRBJ2-3, with 8 bases that match TRBD1. Looked up from germline, CDR1 is SGHNT and CDR2 is YENEEA. The J segment lost 8 bases and the V segment lost 3 bases, leaving 13 bases of the junction unmatched. CDR3 length: 16 residues. The CDR3 sequence: CASSFPSGGECRTQYF. The CDR3 region has the DNA TGTGCCAGCAGCTTCCCCTCAGGGGGCGAATGTCGTACGCAGTATTTT.

The chain joins TRBV6-5 to TRBJ1-1; no clear D gene. CDR3 size: 14 residues. The V and J ends lost 2 bases and 0 bases respectively, with 7 bases between them. In germline, CDR1 is MNHEY, CDR2 SVGAGI. CDR3 loop: CASSYGALNTEAFF. CDR3 in DNA: TGTGCCAGCAGTTACGGCGCCCTGAACACTGAAGCTTTCTTT.

This clone was counted a single time. J is TRBJ1-4 and V is TRBV5-1, with TRBD1 identical over 10 bases. The CDR3 is 16 amino acids. CDR1 is SGHRS, CDR2 YFSETQ, per germline. V trimming: 1 base; J trimming: 5 bases; junction bases outside the gene matches: 5. The DNA of the CDR3 is TGCGCCAGCAGCTTGCAAGCGACAGGGGGCAATGAAAAACTGTTTTTT. It codes for CASSLQATGGNEKLFF.

The chain carries TRBV11-2 and TRBJ2-1; unclear D gene. The CDR3 totals 12 residues. Per germline, CDR1 SGHAT and CDR2 FQNNGV. Trimming cost V 4 bases and J 13 bases, with 14 bases left between them. The CDR3 sequence: CASSSPRARQFF. CDR3 DNA sequence: TGTGCCAGCAGCTCTCCGAGAGCACGACAGTTCTTC.

This chain connects TRBV14 to TRBJ2-7; D is uncertain. Germline CDR1 reads SGHDN; CDR2 reads FVKESK. V was cut by 0 bases and J by 3 bases, with 12 bases left in between. The CDR3 consists of 15 residues. CDR3 amino acids: CASSQDPSTGYEQYF. CDR3 nucleotide sequence: TGTGCCAGCAGCCAAGACCCCTCTACGGGCTACGAGCAGTACTTC.

The chain carries TRBV19 and TRBJ1-6, with 8 bases that match TRBD1. The CDR3 has 15 amino acids. Germline trimming cut 3 bases from V and 6 bases from J; bases unmatched to any gene: 4. CDR1 and CDR2 (germline): LNHDA, SQIVND (reference sequence). The CDR3 loop is CASSMQDRANSPLHF. For the CDR3, the DNA is TGTGCCAGTAGTATGCAGGACAGGGCTAATTCACCCCTCCACTTT.

The V call is TRBV6-2 or TRBV6-3, the J call TRBJ1-5, with 8 bases aligning to TRBD1. Per germline, CDR1 MNHEY and CDR2 SVGEGT. The length of the CDR3 is 16 residues. V lost 0 bases, J lost 3 bases, and 4 bases stayed unmatched. As DNA, the CDR3 is TGTGCCAGCAGTTACTCTGGGACAGGAATCAATCAGCCCCAGCATTTT. Protein product: CASSYSGTGINQPQHF.